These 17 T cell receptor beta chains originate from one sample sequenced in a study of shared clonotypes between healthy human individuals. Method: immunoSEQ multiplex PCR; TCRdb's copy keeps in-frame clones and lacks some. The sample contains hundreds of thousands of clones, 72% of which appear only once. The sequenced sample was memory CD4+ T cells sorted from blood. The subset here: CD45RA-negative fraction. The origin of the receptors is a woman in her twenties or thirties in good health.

As DNA, the CDR3 is TGTGCCAGCTCACCAGAAAGCCTTCGGAATGGCTACACCTTC. As protein: CASSPESLRNGYTF. The rearrangement links TRBV18 to TRBJ1-2; D remains ambiguous. The germline V gene has CDR1 KGHSH and CDR2 LQKENI. The CDR3 is made up of 14 amino acids. V was shortened by 2 bases and J by 6 bases, with 13 bases between the two germline ends.

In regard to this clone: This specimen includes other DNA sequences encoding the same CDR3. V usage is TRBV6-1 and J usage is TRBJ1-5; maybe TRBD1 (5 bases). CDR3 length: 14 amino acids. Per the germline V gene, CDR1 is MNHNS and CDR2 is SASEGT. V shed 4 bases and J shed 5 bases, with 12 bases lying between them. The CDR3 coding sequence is TGTGCCAGCAGTGCCCGGGGCTGGGATCAGCCCCAGCATTTT. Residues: CASSARGWDQPQHF.

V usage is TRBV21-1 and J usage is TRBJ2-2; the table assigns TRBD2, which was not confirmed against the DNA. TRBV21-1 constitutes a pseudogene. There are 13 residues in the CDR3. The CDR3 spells CARACGGTGELFF. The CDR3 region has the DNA TGTGCCAGGGCGTGTGGCGGAACCGGGGAGCTGTTTTTT.

CDR3 loop: CATSITSAVSNQPQHF. As DNA, the CDR3 is TGTGCCACCAGCATCACCTCAGCCGTCAGCAATCAGCCCCAGCATTTT. The V call is TRBV15, the J call TRBJ1-5; unclear D gene. The CDR3 extends over 16 amino acids. Germline CDR1 and CDR2: LNHNV and YYDKDF (reference sequence). V was clipped by 4 bases and J by 1 base, with 14 bases between them. The full variable domain, in which reference TRBV15 and TRBJ1-5 provide the parts outside the CDR3, is DAMVIQNPRYQVTQFGKPVTLSCSQTLNHNVMYWYQQKSSQAPKLLFHYYDKDFNNEADTPDNFQSRRPNTSFCFLDIRSPGLGDTAMYLCATSITSAVSNQPQHFGDGTRLSIL.

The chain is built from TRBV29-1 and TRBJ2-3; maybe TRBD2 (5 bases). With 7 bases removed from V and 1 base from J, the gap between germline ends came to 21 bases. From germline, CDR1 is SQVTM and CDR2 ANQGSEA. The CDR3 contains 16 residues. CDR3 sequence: CSGTVIAPWGTDTQYF. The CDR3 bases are TGCAGCGGGACCGTAATAGCGCCTTGGGGCACAGATACGCAGTATTTT.

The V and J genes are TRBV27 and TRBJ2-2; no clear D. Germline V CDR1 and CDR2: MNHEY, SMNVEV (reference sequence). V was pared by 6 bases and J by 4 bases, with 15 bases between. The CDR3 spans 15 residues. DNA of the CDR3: TGTGCCAGCAGGAAATTAGGGTCGGGCACCGGGGAGCTGTTTTTT. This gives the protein CASRKLGSGTGELFF.

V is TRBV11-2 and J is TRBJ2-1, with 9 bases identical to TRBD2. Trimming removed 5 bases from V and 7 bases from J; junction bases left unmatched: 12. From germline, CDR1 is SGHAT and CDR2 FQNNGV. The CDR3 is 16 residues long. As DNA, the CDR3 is TGTGCCAGCAGCCAATATACGACTAGCGGTACGAATGAGCAGTTCTTC. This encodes CASSQYTTSGTNEQFF.

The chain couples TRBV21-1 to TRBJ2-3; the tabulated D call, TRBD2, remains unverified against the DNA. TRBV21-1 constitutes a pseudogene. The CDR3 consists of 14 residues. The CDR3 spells CASTRLESADTQYF. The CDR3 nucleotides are TGTGCCAGCACCAGACTAGAAAGCGCAGATACGCAGTATTTT.

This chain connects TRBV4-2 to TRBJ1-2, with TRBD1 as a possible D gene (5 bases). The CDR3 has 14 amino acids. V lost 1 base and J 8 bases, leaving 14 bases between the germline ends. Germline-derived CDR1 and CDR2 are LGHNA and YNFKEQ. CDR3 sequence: CASSQGGLGNGYTF. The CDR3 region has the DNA TGTGCCAGCAGCCAAGGGGGGTTGGGGAACGGCTACACCTTC.

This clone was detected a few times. In nucleotides, the CDR3 is TGTGCCAGCAGCTTGTGGGCAGCTGTTGAAGCTTTCTTT. This sequence encodes CASSLWAAVEAFF. The chain recombines TRBV5-5 with TRBJ1-1, with D unclear. Germline V gives CDR1 SGHKS, CDR2 YYEKEE (reference sequence). The V gene lost 1 base and the J gene lost 7 bases, with 11 bases spanning the gap. The CDR3 length is 13 residues.

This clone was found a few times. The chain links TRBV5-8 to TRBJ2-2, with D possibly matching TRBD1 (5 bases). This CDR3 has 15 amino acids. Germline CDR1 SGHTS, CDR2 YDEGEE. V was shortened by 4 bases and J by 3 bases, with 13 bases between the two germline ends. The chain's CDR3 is CASSRAGYYTGELFF. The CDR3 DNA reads TGTGCCAGCAGCCGCGCAGGGTACTACACCGGGGAGCTGTTTTTT.

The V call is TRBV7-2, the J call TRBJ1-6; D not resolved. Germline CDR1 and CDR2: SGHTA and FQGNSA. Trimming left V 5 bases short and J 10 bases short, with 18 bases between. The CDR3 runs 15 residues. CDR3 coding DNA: TGTGCCAGCAGCACCCGGCGAAAAGCAGGATCACCCCTCCACTTT. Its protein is CASSTRRKAGSPLHF. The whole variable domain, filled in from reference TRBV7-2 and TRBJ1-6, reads GAGVSQSPSNKVTEKGKDVELRCDPISGHTALYWYRQSLGQGLEFLIYFQGNSAPDKSGLPSDRFSAERTGGSVSTLTIQRTQQEDSAVYLCASSTRRKAGSPLHFGNGTRLTVT.

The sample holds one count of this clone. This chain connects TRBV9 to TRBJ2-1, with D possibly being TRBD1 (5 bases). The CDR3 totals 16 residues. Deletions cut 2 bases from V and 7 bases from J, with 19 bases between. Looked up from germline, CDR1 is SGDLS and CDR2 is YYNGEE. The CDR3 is CASSVELARGRNEQFF. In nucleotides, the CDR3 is TGTGCCAGCAGCGTTGAATTGGCTAGGGGTAGGAATGAGCAGTTCTTC. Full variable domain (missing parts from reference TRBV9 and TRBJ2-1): DSGVTQTPKHLITATGQRVTLRCSPRSGDLSVYWYQQSLDQGLQFLIQYYNGEERAKGNILERFSAQQFPDLHSELNLSSLELGDSALYFCASSVELARGRNEQFFGPGTRLTVL.

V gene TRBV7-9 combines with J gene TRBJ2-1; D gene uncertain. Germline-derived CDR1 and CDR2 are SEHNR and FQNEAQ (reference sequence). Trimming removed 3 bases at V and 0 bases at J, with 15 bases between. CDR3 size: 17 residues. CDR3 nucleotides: TGTGCCAGCAGCTTGGCCGGGCGGAGAAGCTCCTACAATGAGCAGTTCTTC. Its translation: CASSLAGRRSSYNEQFF.

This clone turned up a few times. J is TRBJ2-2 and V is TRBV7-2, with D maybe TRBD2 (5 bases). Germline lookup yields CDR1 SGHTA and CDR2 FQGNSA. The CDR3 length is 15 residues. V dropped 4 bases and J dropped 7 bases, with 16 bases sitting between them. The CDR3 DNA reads TGTGCCAGCAGCTGGAGGACTGAGTTTAGCGGGGAGCTGTTTTTT. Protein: CASSWRTEFSGELFF.

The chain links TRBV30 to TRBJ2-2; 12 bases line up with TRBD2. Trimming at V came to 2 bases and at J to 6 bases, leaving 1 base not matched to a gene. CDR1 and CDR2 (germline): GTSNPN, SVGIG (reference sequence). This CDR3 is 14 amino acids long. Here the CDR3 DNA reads TGTGCCTGGAGTCGACTAGCGGGAGCCGGGGAGCTGTTTTTT. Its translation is CAWSRLAGAGELFF.

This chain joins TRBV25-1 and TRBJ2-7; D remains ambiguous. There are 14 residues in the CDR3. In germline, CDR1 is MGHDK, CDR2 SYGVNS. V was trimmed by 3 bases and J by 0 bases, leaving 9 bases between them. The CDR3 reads CASSEFVSSYEQYF. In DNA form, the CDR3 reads TGTGCCAGCAGTGAGTTTGTCAGCTCCTACGAGCAGTACTTC.